The clone carrying this T cell receptor beta chain occurred many times. The germline gives CDR1 LNHDA, CDR2 SQIVND (reference sequence). The CDR3 is made up of 13 amino acids. The V end lost 3 bases, the J end lost 6 bases, and 10 bases lay between the germline ends. As to time point: sample taken at primary tumor resection. No cell sorting; template was whole RNA from tumor, lung tissue or PBMC. The donor population consisted of about 75 patients with untreated, early-stage non-small cell lung cancer. The data stem from a study of spatial heterogeneity in lung cancer. TCRdb reprocessed the 5' RACE reads via MiXCR and lists one record per CDR3 protein. This table holds some 22,000 distinct CDR3 sequences, 4% to 5% found once.

The clonotype originates from a male donor with early-stage non-small cell lung cancer. This specimen consisted of PBMCs, obtained at surgery. The rearrangement uses TRBV19 and TRBJ2-3; no firm D call. CDR3 in amino acids: CASSIGFKDTQYF. In DNA form, the CDR3 reads TGTGCCAGTAGTATCGGGTTCAAGGATACGCAGTATTTT.